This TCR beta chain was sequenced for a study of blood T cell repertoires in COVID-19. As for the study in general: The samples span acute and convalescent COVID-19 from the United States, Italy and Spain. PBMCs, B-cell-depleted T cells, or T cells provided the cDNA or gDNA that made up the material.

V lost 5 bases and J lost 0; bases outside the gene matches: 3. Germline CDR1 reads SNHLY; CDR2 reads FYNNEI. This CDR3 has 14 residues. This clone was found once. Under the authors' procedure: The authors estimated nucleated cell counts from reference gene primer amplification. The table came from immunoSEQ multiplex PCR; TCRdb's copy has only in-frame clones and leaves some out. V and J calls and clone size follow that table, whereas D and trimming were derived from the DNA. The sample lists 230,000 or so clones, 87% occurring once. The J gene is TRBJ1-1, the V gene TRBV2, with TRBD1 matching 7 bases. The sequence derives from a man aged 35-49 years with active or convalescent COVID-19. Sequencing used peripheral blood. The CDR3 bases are TGTGCCAGCAGTCGACAGGGAATGAACACTGAAGCTTTCTTT. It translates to CASSRQGMNTEAFF.